This passage covers 28 T cell receptor beta chains from one sample sequenced in a study of T-cell memory formation after mild COVID-19. TCRdb re-called the 5' RACE reads with MiXCR, one entry per CDR3 protein. The sample lists roughly 250,000 distinct CDR3 sequences; around 17% were seen once. Specimen: PBMCs or a T cell subset sorted from them (not recorded which). These receptors came from a man aged 18 to 35 who had mild COVID-19 (a few samples of this study predate the infection). Cell type and time point are not known.

This clonotype was detected only a few times. This chain links TRBV7-2 with TRBJ1-2; D unresolved. There are 15 residues in the CDR3. The V end lost 1 base, the J end lost 1 base, and 10 bases lay between the germline ends. Looked up from germline, CDR1 is SGHTA and CDR2 is FQGNSA. CDR3 nucleotides: TGTGCCAGCAGCTTAGTAGCACAGCTTAACTATGGCTACACCTTC. Translated, it gives CASSLVAQLNYGYTF.

The J gene is TRBJ1-2, the V gene TRBV7-2; 10 bases map to TRBD1. The CDR3 has 14 residues. With V trimmed by 5 bases and J by 4 bases, 4 bases remained unmatched. The germline CDR1 and CDR2 sequences are SGHTA and FQGNSA. For the CDR3, the DNA is TGTGCCAGCAGCAGCCGGGACAGGGGCTATGGCTACACCTTC. The encoded protein is CASSSRDRGYGYTF.

This clonotype was counted a few times. This chain joins TRBV24-1 and TRBJ2-1; tentative D call: TRBD2 (5 bases). Germline CDR1 and CDR2: KGHDR and SFDVKD. The length of the CDR3 is 12 residues. Between the trimmed V and J ends, which lost 2 bases and 9 bases, there was a span of 7 bases. The CDR3 DNA follows: TGTGCCACCAGTGATTCTGGACTTGAGCAGTTCTTC. Translating gives CATSDSGLEQFF.

The sample holds a few counts of this clonotype. The chain couples TRBV6-5 to TRBJ1-2; D unresolved. This CDR3 contains 15 residues. The germline V gene has CDR1 MNHEY and CDR2 SVGAGI. Trimming removed 6 bases from V and 7 bases from J, with 21 bases in between. The DNA of the CDR3 is TGTGCCAGCAGATTCAATTCGGGCGATCCCACTGGCTACACCTTC. This encodes CASRFNSGDPTGYTF.

This clonotype was detected a few times. This chain uses TRBV5-1 with TRBJ2-5; 10 nucleotides align to TRBD2. The V gene's germline CDR1 is SGHRS and CDR2 YFSETQ. The CDR3 runs 15 residues. The V segment lost 2 bases and the J segment 3 bases; nucleotides outside the gene matches: 4. CDR3 bases: TGCGCCAGCAGCTTATCCGGGACTAGCGAAGAGACCCAGTACTTC. Protein sequence: CASSLSGTSEETQYF.

This chain links TRBV6-2 or TRBV6-3 with TRBJ2-5; 12 nucleotides align to TRBD2. The V and J ends lost 4 bases and 5 bases, in that order; junction bases with no gene match: 8. The germline gives CDR1 MNHEY, CDR2 SVGEGT. This CDR3 contains 16 residues. CDR3 residues: CASSSPSGGAMETQYF. CDR3 DNA sequence: TGTGCCAGCAGTTCCCCTAGCGGGGGGGCCATGGAGACCCAGTACTTC.

This rearrangement joins TRBV7-6 to TRBJ2-1; possibly TRBD2 for D (6 bases). The CDR3 sequence is 14 residues long. Germline V gene sequence: CDR1 SGHVS, CDR2 FNYEAQ. Trimming shortened V by 2 bases and J by 6 bases, and 11 bases separated the two germline ends. The CDR3 coding sequence is TGTGCCAGCAGCTTATACGGCGGGGTCAATGAGCAGTTCTTC. It specifies CASSLYGGVNEQFF.

This sequence joins TRBV27 and TRBJ2-5; possibly TRBD2 for D (6 bases). Germline V gene data show CDR1 as MNHEY and CDR2 as SMNVEV (reference sequence). Trimming removed 4 bases from V and 5 bases from J, with 14 bases in between. CDR3 length equals 14 residues. CDR3 bases: TGTGCCAGCAGTTCACACTCTAGCGTGGAGACCCAGTACTTC. Translating it yields CASSSHSSVETQYF.

The chain is built from TRBV18 and TRBJ2-3; D is unclear. The CDR3 extends over 14 amino acids. The germline V gene encodes CDR1 KGHSH and CDR2 LQKENI. V shed 5 bases and J shed 0 bases, with 9 bases lying between them. The CDR3 DNA is TGTGCCAGCTCAGAGTCACCTAGCACAGATACGCAGTATTTT. As protein: CASSESPSTDTQYF.

This clonotype was detected a few times. The rearrangement uses TRBV20-1 and TRBJ2-3; D gene uncertain. Trimming took 4 bases from V and 0 from J, leaving 20 bases between them. The CDR3 has 17 residues. CDR1 and CDR2 from the germline V gene are DFQATT and SNEGSKA (reference sequence). DNA for the CDR3: TGCAGTGCTACCCTAAACAGCCGAAGCGCTAGCACAGATACGCAGTATTTT. It is translated as CSATLNSRSASTDTQYF.

This clonotype came up a few times. The rearrangement joins TRBV7-6 to TRBJ2-5; D unclear. Per the germline V gene, CDR1 is SGHVS and CDR2 is FNYEAQ. With 3 bases removed from V and 4 bases from J, the gap between germline ends came to 9 bases. CDR3 length equals 13 residues. The CDR3 coding sequence is TGTGCCAGCAGCTTGGCGTGGGGAGAGACCCAGTACTTC. This gives the protein CASSLAWGETQYF.

This clonotype was seen at least ten times. This chain uses TRBV19 with TRBJ1-2; D is ambiguous. The CDR3 is made up of 13 amino acids. Germline V lookup: CDR1 LNHDA, CDR2 SQIVND (reference sequence). Trimming took 7 bases from V and 2 from J, leaving 11 bases between them. The CDR3, as DNA: TGTGCCAGTAAATCCTGGCAGAACTATGGCTACACCTTC. Protein: CASKSWQNYGYTF.

This clonotype showed up just a few times. This sequence joins TRBV7-9 and TRBJ2-3; 12 nucleotides align to TRBD2. With V trimmed by 5 bases and J by 1 base, 13 bases remained unmatched. CDR3 length equals 19 residues. The germline gives CDR1 SEHNR, CDR2 FQNEAQ (reference sequence). The CDR3 reads CASSPRVSSGGARTDTQYF. CDR3 bases: TGTGCCAGCAGCCCCCGGGTCTCTAGCGGGGGGGCGCGCACAGATACGCAGTATTTT.

The chain is built from TRBV5-1 and TRBJ2-7; TRBD1 might be the D (5 bases). Germline values: CDR1 SGHRS, CDR2 YFSETQ. V gave up 7 bases and J gave up 6 bases, with 14 bases separating them. The CDR3 has 12 residues. CDR3 nucleotides: TGCGCCAGCGGTCCGACAGACCGCGAGCAGTACTTC. It specifies CASGPTDREQYF.

V gene TRBV11-2 combines with J gene TRBJ2-3; D remains unclear. Deletions cut 5 bases from V and 6 bases from J, with 9 bases between. CDR1 SGHAT and CDR2 FQNNGV come from the germline V gene. This CDR3 comprises 12 residues. For the CDR3, the DNA is TGTGCCAGCAGCCGCGACATGGATACGCAGTATTTT. Protein: CASSRDMDTQYF.

This sequence joins TRBV19 and TRBJ1-2; no reliable D call. Trimming removed 3 bases at V and 6 bases at J, with 14 bases between. Germline V lookup: CDR1 LNHDA, CDR2 SQIVND (reference sequence). The CDR3 totals 14 residues. The CDR3, as DNA: TGTGCCAGTAGTATGGCCCCGGAGATTCATGGCTACACCTTC. This encodes CASSMAPEIHGYTF.

This clonotype showed up just a few times. The rearrangement uses TRBV11-2 and TRBJ2-3, with 12 positions matching TRBD2. The CDR3 totals 16 residues. The J segment lost 6 bases and the V segment lost 3 bases, leaving 7 bases of the junction unmatched. The V gene's germline CDR1 is SGHAT and CDR2 FQNNGV. CDR3 amino acids: CASSFLAGGQSDTQYF. The CDR3 nucleotides are TGTGCCAGCAGCTTTCTAGCGGGGGGGCAGTCGGATACGCAGTATTTT. Based on the CDR3 plus reference TRBV11-2 and TRBJ2-3, the full variable domain is EAGVAQSPRYKIIEKRQSVAFWCNPISGHATLYWYQQILGQGPKLLIQFQNNGVVDDSQLPKDRFSAERLKGVDSTLKIQPAKLEDSAVYLCASSFLAGGQSDTQYFGPGTRLTVL.

The CDR3 is CASSLTPADTGELFF. The CDR3, as DNA: TGTGCCAGCAGCTTGACACCGGCGGACACCGGGGAGCTGTTTTTT. V is TRBV11-3 and J is TRBJ2-2, with D hard to call. CDR3 length: 15 residues. Germline V gene sequence: CDR1 SGHNT, CDR2 YENEEA. Trimming pared 3 bases from V and 3 bases from J, leaving 11 bases between. The complete variable domain, with remaining parts taken from reference TRBV11-3 and TRBJ2-2, reads EAGVVQSPRYKIIEKKQPVAFWCNPISGHNTLYWYLQNLGQGPELLIRYENEEAVDDSQLPKDRFSAERLKGVDSTLKIQPAELGDSAVYLCASSLTPADTGELFFGEGSRLTVL.

The chain employs TRBV6-6 and TRBJ2-5, with D possibly being TRBD1 or TRBD2 (7 bases each). CDR3 length: 15 amino acids. Germline CDR1 MNHNY, CDR2 SVGAGI (reference sequence). Trimming took 0 bases from V and 6 from J, leaving 14 bases between them. The CDR3 DNA follows: TGTGCCAGCAGTTACTCTCAGGGGGGGTTGAAGACCCAGTACTTC. This encodes CASSYSQGGLKTQYF.

This clonotype was counted only a few times. The CDR3 sequence: CASRDLGGAYNEQFF. The CDR3 DNA follows: TGTGCCAGCAGGGATCTCGGGGGGGCCTACAATGAGCAGTTCTTC. The chain recombines TRBV7-2 with TRBJ2-1; 8 bases are shared with TRBD2. CDR3 length: 15 amino acids. Germline V lookup: CDR1 SGHTA, CDR2 FQGNSA. V dropped 6 bases and J dropped 2; count of bases not matched to a gene: 6.

The DNA for the CDR3 is TGTGCCAGCTCACCACCGGCAGTCAACTATGGCTACACCTTC. As protein: CASSPPAVNYGYTF. The chain links TRBV18 to TRBJ1-2; D ambiguous. This CDR3 comprises 14 residues. The V end was cut by 0 bases, the J end by 2 bases, with 7 bases between. From germline, CDR1 is KGHSH and CDR2 LQKENI. The variable domain in full, with the rest retrieved from reference TRBV18 and TRBJ1-2, is NAGVMQNPRHLVRRRGQEARLRCSPMKGHSHVYWYRQLPEEGLKFMVYLQKENIIDESGMPKERFSAEFPKEGPSILRIQQVVRGDSAAYFCASSPPAVNYGYTFGSGTRLTVV.

This clonotype was recorded only once. No conserved phenylalanine or tryptophan is present at the end of the CDR3, so a read error is the likely explanation. J is TRBJ1-1 and V is TRBV7-9; 9 bases line up with TRBD1. Germline CDR1 is SEHNR and CDR2 is FQNEAQ (reference sequence). V lost 1 base, J lost 1 base, and 4 bases stayed unmatched. This CDR3 spans 16 amino acids. CDR3 loop: CASSLGGTGRNTEAFS. In DNA form, the CDR3 reads TGTGCCAGCAGCTTAGGCGGGACAGGGAGGAACACTGAAGCTTTCTCT.

This clonotype was seen more than once but under ten times. The chain employs TRBV11-1 and TRBJ1-1; no firm D call. Germline lookup yields CDR1 SGHAT and CDR2 FQDESV (reference sequence). This CDR3 comprises 14 residues. V lost 4 bases to trimming and J lost 1 base, with 10 bases between them. The CDR3 DNA reads TGTGCCAGCAGCTCCCTAGACTGGAACACTGAAGCTTTCTTT. Amino acids: CASSSLDWNTEAFF.

This clonotype was seen at least ten times. The CDR3 coding sequence is TGTGCCAGCAGCCCTACGGGGCTGACCGGGGAGCTGTTTTTT. Residues: CASSPTGLTGELFF. V and J are TRBV7-3 and TRBJ2-2; the D call may be TRBD1 or TRBD2 (5 bases each). The germline V gene encodes CDR1 SGHTA and CDR2 FQGTGA. With 5 bases removed from V and 5 bases from J, the gap between germline ends came to 12 bases. The CDR3 totals 14 residues.

This clonotype has more than one count but fewer than ten. The CDR3 DNA sequence: TGTGCCAGCAGCCCGGCGCAGGGGGGCACAGATACGCAGTATTTT. Its translation: CASSPAQGGTDTQYF. J is TRBJ2-3 and V is TRBV7-2; TRBD1 matches at 7 bases. Trimming at V came to 5 bases and at J to 1 base, leaving 6 bases not matched to a gene. CDR3 length: 15 amino acids. Per the germline V gene, CDR1 is SGHTA and CDR2 is FQGNSA. The variable domain in full, with the rest retrieved from reference TRBV7-2 and TRBJ2-3, is GAGVSQSPSNKVTEKGKDVELRCDPISGHTALYWYRQSLGQGLEFLIYFQGNSAPDKSGLPSDRFSAERTGGSVSTLTIQRTQQEDSAVYLCASSPAQGGTDTQYFGPGTRLTVL.

This sequence joins TRBV7-2 and TRBJ1-2; D uncertain. The length of the CDR3 is 15 residues. Trimming removed 1 base at V and 2 bases at J, with 11 bases between. Germline V gene lookup returns CDR1 SGHTA and CDR2 FQGNSA. CDR3 bases: TGTGCCAGCAGCTTAGATCCTTCTGGGAACTATGGCTACACCTTC. It codes for CASSLDPSGNYGYTF.

The V gene is TRBV18, the J gene TRBJ1-5; D not resolved. Germline CDR1 KGHSH, CDR2 LQKENI. V was shortened by 1 base and J by 0 bases, with 7 bases between the two germline ends. The CDR3 consists of 15 residues. CDR3 sequence: CASSPRENSNQPQHF. The CDR3 DNA reads TGTGCCAGCTCACCACGGGAAAATAGCAATCAGCCCCAGCATTTT.

The gene calls are TRBV5-1 and TRBJ1-6, with TRBD1 matching 7 bases. The germline V gene encodes CDR1 SGHRS and CDR2 YFSETQ. V gave up 4 bases and J gave up 7 bases; unmatched junction bases: 2. The CDR3 is made up of 13 amino acids. The CDR3 loop reads CASSRDRNSPLHF. CDR3 in DNA: TGCGCCAGCAGCCGGGACAGAAATTCACCCCTCCACTTT. Drawing the rest from reference TRBV5-1 and TRBJ1-6, the complete variable domain is KAGVTQTPRYLIKTRGQQVTLSCSPISGHRSVSWYQQTPGQGLQFLFEYFSETQRNKGNFPGRFSGRQFSNSRSEMNVSTLELGDSALYLCASSRDRNSPLHFGNGTRLTVT.